The sequence of this T cell receptor beta chain was determined in a study of blood T cell repertoires in COVID-19. Study in general: Material from acute and convalescent COVID-19 was sourced from the United States, Italy and Spain. The cDNA or gDNA used as material had been derived from T cells, B-cell-depleted T cells, or PBMCs.

V gave up 3 bases and J gave up 5 bases, with 7 bases separating them. The CDR3 runs to 12 residues. The germline CDR1 and CDR2 sequences are PRHDT and FYEKMQ (reference sequence). The repertoire was sequenced with immunoSEQ multiplex PCR; TCRdb's copy has only in-frame clones and lacks some. The table shows approximately 160,000 clones, with less than 90% occurring only once. Those enrolled, adults aged 18 to 89 years, came from about two dozen US areas. In Cohort 3, a recovered donor had either two negative PCRs, clearance, or symptom resolution. This receptor was obtained from a woman aged 45-60 years who had recovered from COVID-19. The sequenced material came from PBMCs or T cells enriched from blood (not recorded which). The genes are TRBV13 and TRBJ1-1; D remains ambiguous. The chain's CDR3 is CASSFAGTEAFF. The CDR3 nucleotides are TGTGCCAGCAGCTTCGCGGGGACTGAAGCTTTCTTT.